The present entry profiles one T cell receptor beta chain with its context. These data originate in a study of T cells in Graves' hyperthyroidism and ophthalmopathy. Amplification of TCR beta CDR3 regions was performed using RNA transcripts as template. HTBI primers were the set used in a first-round RT-PCR of the TCR CDR3. TCRdb reprocessed the multiplex PCR reads via MiXCR and lists one record per CDR3 protein. The sample includes approximately 630,000 distinct CDR3 sequences, under 20% of them seen just once. Uncontrolled infection, other autoimmune disease, pregnancy or lactation disqualified patients from enrolment. This sample holds PBMCs from less than 11 ml fresh peripheral blood. Sequencing was carried out using blood. The TCR originated in a woman in her twenties or thirties with Graves' hyperthyroidism.

The CDR3 nucleotides are TGTGCCAGCAAGGGTGTGACAGGGGGCAAGTCCTACGAGCAGTACTTC. It codes for CASKGVTGGKSYEQYF. The genes are TRBV6-1 and TRBJ2-7, with 10 nucleotides matching TRBD1. This CDR3 is built from 16 residues. Germline values: CDR1 MNHNS, CDR2 SASEGT. The V gene end was trimmed by 7 bases and the J gene end by 1 base; junction bases not matched to a gene: 10.